A single sample is the source of the 8 T cell receptor beta chains below, sequenced in a study of blood T cell repertoires in COVID-19. Sequencing was performed with immunoSEQ multiplex PCR; in TCRdb, only in-frame clones are kept and a portion is missing. Of about 220,000 clones in the sample, 84% are singletons; the top ten hold 6.8%. The sample comprised PBMCs or T cells enriched from blood (not recorded which). Receptors were obtained from a woman aged 40 to 49 who had recovered from COVID-19.

The chain employs TRBV5-1 and TRBJ2-2; possible D gene TRBD2, 5 bases. Germline-derived CDR1 and CDR2 are SGHRS and YFSETQ. The CDR3 consists of 16 residues. V was clipped by 2 bases and J by 4 bases, with 15 bases between them. CDR3 bases: TGCGCCAGCAGCTTAAAGCTGGGAGCCGGCACCGGGGAGCTGTTTTTT. This translates into CASSLKLGAGTGELFF.

This clone has a single count. This CDR3 is CAWSVTGEKAFF. For the CDR3, the DNA is TGTGCCTGGAGTGTTACAGGGGAAAAAGCTTTCTTT. V usage is TRBV30 and J usage is TRBJ1-1, with TRBD1 matching over 7 bases. The germline V gene encodes CDR1 GTSNPN and CDR2 SVGIG (reference sequence). The CDR3 runs 12 residues. The J segment lost 9 bases and the V segment lost 0 bases, leaving 4 bases of the junction unmatched.

This clone occurred once. The chain recombines TRBV2 with TRBJ1-1, with D maybe TRBD1 (6 bases). The length of the CDR3 is 13 residues. In germline, CDR1 is SNHLY, CDR2 FYNNEI. V was clipped by 7 bases and J by 1 base, with 10 bases between them. The CDR3 loop is CASKAGENTEAFF. CDR3 bases: TGTGCCAGCAAGGCAGGGGAGAACACTGAAGCTTTCTTT.

This clone was recorded only once. V and J are TRBV18 and TRBJ2-3; D gene uncertain. The CDR3 consists of 13 residues. V was shortened by 4 bases and J by 2 bases, with 7 bases between the two germline ends. CDR1 KGHSH and CDR2 LQKENI come from the germline V gene. The chain's CDR3 is CASSLAFTDTQYF. DNA of the CDR3: TGTGCCAGCTCACTCGCGTTCACAGATACGCAGTATTTT.

The genes are TRBV29-1 and TRBJ1-2, with D perhaps TRBD1 (6 bases). This CDR3 is built from 13 residues. CDR1 is SQVTM, CDR2 ANQGSEA, per germline. Trimming pared 0 bases from V and 8 bases from J, leaving 13 bases between. CDR3 sequence: CSVEDQGQGGYTF. The DNA for the CDR3 is TGCAGCGTTGAAGATCAGGGGCAGGGAGGCTACACCTTC. Together with reference TRBV29-1 and TRBJ1-2, the CDR3 gives the full variable domain: SAVISQKPSRDICQRGTSLTIQCQVDSQVTMMFWYRQQPGQSLTLIATANQGSEATYESGFVIDKFPISRPNLTFSTLTVSNMSPEDSSIYLCSVEDQGQGGYTFGSGTRLTVV.

In this sample, this clone turned up many times. This sequence joins TRBV6-5 and TRBJ1-4, with 9 bases aligning to TRBD1. Germline V gives CDR1 MNHEY, CDR2 SVGAGI. This CDR3 comprises 15 residues. Germline trimming cut 6 bases from V and 8 bases from J; bases unmatched to any gene: 10. This CDR3 reads CASRLNRGLGEKLFF. DNA of the CDR3: TGTGCCAGCAGACTCAACAGGGGGCTAGGCGAAAAACTGTTTTTT.

Turning to this clone: The same CDR3 also results from other DNA sequences found in this sample. The rearrangement joins TRBV6-2 or TRBV6-3 to TRBJ1-2, with D maybe TRBD1 (6 bases). Germline V CDR1 and CDR2: MNHEY, SVGEGT. Trimming removed 5 bases at V and 4 bases at J, with 11 bases between. There are 13 residues in the CDR3. For the CDR3, the DNA is TGTGCCAGCAGTGTCACAGGGAGCTATGGCTACACCTTC. Translating it yields CASSVTGSYGYTF.

The rearrangement uses TRBV5-1 and TRBJ2-3; 13 bases are a match to TRBD2. Germline V gene lookup returns CDR1 SGHRS and CDR2 YFSETQ. V lost 2 bases, J lost 0 bases, and 15 bases stayed unmatched. This CDR3 comprises 21 residues. CDR3 nucleotides: TGCGCCAGCAGCTTAAGGCCCTGGTTACTAGCGGGAGGGCCGAGCACAGATACGCAGTATTTT. It codes for CASSLRPWLLAGGPSTDTQYF. The whole variable domain, remainder taken from reference TRBV5-1 and TRBJ2-3, is KAGVTQTPRYLIKTRGQQVTLSCSPISGHRSVSWYQQTPGQGLQFLFEYFSETQRNKGNFPGRFSGRQFSNSRSEMNVSTLELGDSALYLCASSLRPWLLAGGPSTDTQYFGPGTRLTVL.